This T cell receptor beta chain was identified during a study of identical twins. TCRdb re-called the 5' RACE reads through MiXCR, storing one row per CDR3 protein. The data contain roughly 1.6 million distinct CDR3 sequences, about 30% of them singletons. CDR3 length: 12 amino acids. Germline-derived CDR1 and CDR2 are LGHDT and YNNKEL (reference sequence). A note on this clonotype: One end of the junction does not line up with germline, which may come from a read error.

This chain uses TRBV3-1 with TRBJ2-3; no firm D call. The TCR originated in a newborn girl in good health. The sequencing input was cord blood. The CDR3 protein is CTSSLESSTEYF. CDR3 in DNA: TGTACCAGCAGCCTTGAGAGTTCCACGGAGTATTTT.